This T cell receptor (beta chain) was recorded in a study of T cell clonotyping in hematopoietic cell transplantation. General study results and limits: Pathologically expanded recipient clonotypes increased progressively from day 30 to day 180 as diversity fell. Broader posttransplant TCR repertoire diversity was predicted by graft donor and pretransplant recipient Inverse Simpson Index values. At the given depth, recipient repertoires were over 95% de novo clonotypes.

Regarding this clone: Antigen unknown.

The CDR3 loop spans 16 amino acids. In germline, CDR1 is SGHTA, CDR2 FQGNSA. The V segment lost 2 bases and the J segment 5 bases; nucleotides outside the gene matches: 11. Sequenced by immunoSEQ multiplex PCR; TCRdb stores in-frame clones only, minus some. Counted here are roughly 9,900 clones, approximately 79% occurring once; the ten biggest clones make up approximately 50%. Recipient blood drawn about 28 days pretransplant and days 30, 100, 180 after. The TCR was taken from a female patient aged 50-59 years who had an allogeneic stem cell transplant from a related donor, so the T cells may come from the graft donor. Some clones in this sample may be carry-over from other donors' samples. The sample was peripheral blood mononuclear cells, taken 180 days after allogeneic stem cell transplant. The rearrangement links TRBV7-2 to TRBJ2-5; 7 nucleotides align to TRBD2. The CDR3 is CASSLISFGRGETQYF. The CDR3 region has the DNA TGTGCCAGCAGCTTAATATCTTTCGGGCGGGGGGAGACCCAGTACTTC. The variable domain in full, with the rest retrieved from reference TRBV7-2 and TRBJ2-5, is GAGVSQSPSNKVTEKGKDVELRCDPISGHTALYWYRQSLGQGLEFLIYFQGNSAPDKSGLPSDRFSAERTGGSVSTLTIQRTQQEDSAVYLCASSLISFGRGETQYFGPGTRLLVL.